The clone carrying this TCR beta chain was seen more than once but under ten times. Its antigen is unidentified. This entry comes from a study of T-cell reconstitution after alpha-beta-depleted transplantation in children. Study conclusions and caveats: Reportedly, alpha-beta T cells present about two months post-transplant originated from several hundred expanded clones of graft origin.

Germline V gene sequence: CDR1 MNHEY, CDR2 SMNVEV (reference sequence). This CDR3 is 12 amino acids long. The V end lost 3 bases, the J end lost 7 bases, and 9 bases lay between the germline ends. A library of TCRbeta sequences, prepared with unique molecular identifiers, was generated. TCRdb analysed the PCR reads with MiXCR anew, one entry per CDR3 protein. This sample has about 78,000 distinct CDR3 sequences, with 12% to 15% found just once. V is TRBV27 and J is TRBJ1-1; D gene unclear. The clonotype originates from a male patient aged 2 to 9 who had a stem cell transplant for acute lymphoblastic leukemia, so the T cells may come from the graft donor. Sequences were derived from PBMCs, mostly from graft donor cells, sampled 180 days after TCRalphabeta/CD19-depleted stem cell transplant. CDR3 sequence reads: CASSLWGREAFF. The CDR3 region has the DNA TGTGCCAGCAGTTTGTGGGGTCGTGAAGCTTTCTTT.